A selection of T cell receptor beta chains follows, all from one sample in a study of cytotoxic CD8 clonotypes in ibrutinib-treated CLL. The protocol was immunoSEQ multiplex PCR, while the TCRdb copy is restricted to in-frame clones and leaves out a portion. Of 200,000 or so clones in the sample, 60% to 80% were seen once. The source material was PBMCs, sampled after 12 months of ibrutinib treatment. These TCRs come from a human donor with chronic lymphocytic leukemia. Both conserved end residues are trimmed from each CDR3. A row's size may be missing; if present it is once, few, many or a size class.

v_call: TRBV25-1
clone_size: few
cdr3_aa: ASSEQFGYT

v_call: TRBV11-2
clone_size: .
cdr3_aa: ASSLRGPSTDTQY

v_call: TRBV6-5
clone_size: once
cdr3_aa: ASRYNGGPTYEQY

v_call: TRBV5-1
clone_size: .
cdr3_aa: ASSPGAVGYNYGYT

v_call: TRBV11-3
clone_size: .
cdr3_aa: ASSLRGGRGRNTDTQY

v_call: TRBV6-1
clone_size: few
cdr3_aa: ASSENLRANTEAF

v_call: TRBV18
clone_size: .
cdr3_aa: ASSPFAGRSFSGHGYT

v_call: TRBV27
clone_size: few
cdr3_aa: ASSRGSPQPQH

v_call: TRBV14
clone_size: .
cdr3_aa: ASSQSSAYNEQF

v_call: TRBV2
clone_size: .
cdr3_aa: ASTPPGTLSYEQY

v_call: TRBV14
clone_size: .
cdr3_aa: ASSQREALGYTDTQY

v_call: TRBV2
clone_size: .
cdr3_aa: ASGRTGENQPQH

v_call: TRBV7-7
clone_size: .
cdr3_aa: ASSPSGGAPADTQY

v_call: TRBV5-4
clone_size: .
cdr3_aa: ASNPTGLQTQY

v_call: TRBV27
clone_size: .
cdr3_aa: ASSLYGSSAYEQY

v_call: TRBV6-6
clone_size: .
cdr3_aa: ASSTSGTGELF

v_call: TRBV10-3
clone_size: .
cdr3_aa: AIRPRGASTTPNYGYT

v_call: TRBV28
clone_size: few
cdr3_aa: ASSLGVGPSRGYT

v_call: TRBV30
clone_size: few
cdr3_aa: AWSPSTSTIY

v_call: TRBV7-3
clone_size: .
cdr3_aa: ASSLSGGIQETQY

v_call: TRBV4-1
clone_size: .
cdr3_aa: ASSQVGGAGDTQY

v_call: TRBV28
clone_size: .
cdr3_aa: ASNGQETYEQY

v_call: TRBV5-1
clone_size: many
cdr3_aa: ASSLNTNTGELF